This record covers a single TCR beta chain. The CDR3 runs to 15 residues. V trimming: 2 bases; J trimming: 4 bases; junction bases outside the gene matches: 2. Per germline, CDR1 SGHTA and CDR2 FQGNSA. This entry is derived from a study of response to subunit inactivated influenza vaccine. MiXCR was run by TCRdb on the RT-PCR reads, yielding one entry per CDR3 protein. The table has some 800,000 distinct CDR3 sequences, approximately 21% seen once. The clonotype originates from a man in his fifties who received an inactivated influenza vaccine. The gene calls are TRBV7-2 and TRBJ2-1; 10 bases agree with TRBD2. The input for sequencing was PBMCs from blood, taken roughly 5 days after vaccination. CDR3 bases: TGTGCCAGCAGCTTACCGGGACTAGCGTACAATGAGCAGTTCTTC. The encoded protein is CASSLPGLAYNEQFF.